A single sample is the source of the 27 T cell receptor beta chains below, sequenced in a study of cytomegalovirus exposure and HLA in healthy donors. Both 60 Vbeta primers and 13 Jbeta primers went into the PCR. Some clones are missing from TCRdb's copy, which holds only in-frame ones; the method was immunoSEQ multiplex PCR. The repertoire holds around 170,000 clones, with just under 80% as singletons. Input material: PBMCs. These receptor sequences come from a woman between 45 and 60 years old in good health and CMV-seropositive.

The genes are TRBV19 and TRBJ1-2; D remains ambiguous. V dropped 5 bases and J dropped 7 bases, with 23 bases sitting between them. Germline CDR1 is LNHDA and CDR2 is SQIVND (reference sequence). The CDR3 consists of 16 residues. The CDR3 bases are TGTGCCAGTAGTGCCCTCCGGATGGCGTCCCCGGGTGGCTACACCTTC. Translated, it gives CASSALRMASPGGYTF. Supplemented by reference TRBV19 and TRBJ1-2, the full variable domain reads DGGITQSPKYLFRKEGQNVTLSCEQNLNHDAMYWYRQDPGQGLRLIYYSQIVNDFQKGDIAEGYSVSREKKESFPLTVTSAQKNPTAFYLCASSALRMASPGGYTFGSGTRLTVV.

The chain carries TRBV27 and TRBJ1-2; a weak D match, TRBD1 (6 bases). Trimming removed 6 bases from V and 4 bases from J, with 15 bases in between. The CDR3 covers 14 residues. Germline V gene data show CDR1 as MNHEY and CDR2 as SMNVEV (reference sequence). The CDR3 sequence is CASSPGVLVYGYTF. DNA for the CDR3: TGTGCCAGCAGCCCAGGGGTGTTGGTCTATGGCTACACCTTC.

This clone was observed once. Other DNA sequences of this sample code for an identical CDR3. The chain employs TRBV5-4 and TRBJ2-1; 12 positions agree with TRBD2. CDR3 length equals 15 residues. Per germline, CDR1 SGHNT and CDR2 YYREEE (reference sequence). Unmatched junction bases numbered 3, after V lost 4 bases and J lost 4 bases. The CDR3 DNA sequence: TGTGCCAGCAGCCTGACTAGCGGGAGTTACAATGAGCAGTTCTTC. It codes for CASSLTSGSYNEQFF.

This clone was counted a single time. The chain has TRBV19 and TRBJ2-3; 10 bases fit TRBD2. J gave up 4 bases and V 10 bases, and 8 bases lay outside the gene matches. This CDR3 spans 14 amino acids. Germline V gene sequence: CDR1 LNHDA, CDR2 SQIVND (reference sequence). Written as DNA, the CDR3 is TGTGCCACCTCTAGCGGGGGTCGGGCAGATACGCAGTATTTT. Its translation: CATSSGGRADTQYF.

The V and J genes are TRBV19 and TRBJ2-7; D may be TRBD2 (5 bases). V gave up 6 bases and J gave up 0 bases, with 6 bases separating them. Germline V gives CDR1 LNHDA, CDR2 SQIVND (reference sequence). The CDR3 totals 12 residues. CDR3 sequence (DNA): TGTGCCAGTAGGGGAGACTCCTACGAGCAGTACTTC. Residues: CASRGDSYEQYF. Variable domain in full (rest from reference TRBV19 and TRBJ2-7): DGGITQSPKYLFRKEGQNVTLSCEQNLNHDAMYWYRQDPGQGLRLIYYSQIVNDFQKGDIAEGYSVSREKKESFPLTVTSAQKNPTAFYLCASRGDSYEQYFGPGTRLTVT.

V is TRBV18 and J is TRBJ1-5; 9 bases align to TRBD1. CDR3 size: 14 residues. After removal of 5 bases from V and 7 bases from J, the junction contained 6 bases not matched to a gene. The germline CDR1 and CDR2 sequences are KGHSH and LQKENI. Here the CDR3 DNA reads TGTGCCAGCTCATCGACAGGGGGAGACCAGCCCCAGCATTTT. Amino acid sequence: CASSSTGGDQPQHF.

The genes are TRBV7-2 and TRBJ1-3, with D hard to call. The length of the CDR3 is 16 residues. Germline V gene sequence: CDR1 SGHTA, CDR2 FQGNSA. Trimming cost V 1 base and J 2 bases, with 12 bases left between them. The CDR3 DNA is TGTGCCAGCAGCTTAGGGGCAGTGTCCGCTGGAAACACCATATATTTT. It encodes CASSLGAVSAGNTIYF.

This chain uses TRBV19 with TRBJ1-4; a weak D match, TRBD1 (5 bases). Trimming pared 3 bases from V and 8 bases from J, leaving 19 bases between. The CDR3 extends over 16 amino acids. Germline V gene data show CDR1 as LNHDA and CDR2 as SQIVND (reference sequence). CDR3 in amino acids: CASSIGGPSGGEKLFF. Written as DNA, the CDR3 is TGTGCCAGTAGTATCGGGGGACCTTCTGGGGGAGAAAAACTGTTTTTT.

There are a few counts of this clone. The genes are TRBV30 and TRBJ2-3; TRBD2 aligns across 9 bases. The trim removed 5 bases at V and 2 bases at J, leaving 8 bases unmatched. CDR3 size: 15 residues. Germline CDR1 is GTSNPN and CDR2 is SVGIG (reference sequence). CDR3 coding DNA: TGTGCCTGGGCCGGGACTAGCAGGGACACAGATACGCAGTATTTT. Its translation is CAWAGTSRDTDTQYF.

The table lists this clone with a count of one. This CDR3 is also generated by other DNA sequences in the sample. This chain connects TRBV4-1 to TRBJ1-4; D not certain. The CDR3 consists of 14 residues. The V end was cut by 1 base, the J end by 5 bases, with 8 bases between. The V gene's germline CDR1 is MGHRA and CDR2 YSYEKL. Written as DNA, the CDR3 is TGCGCCAGCAGCCAAGGGACGGGGAATGAAAAACTGTTTTTT. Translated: CASSQGTGNEKLFF.

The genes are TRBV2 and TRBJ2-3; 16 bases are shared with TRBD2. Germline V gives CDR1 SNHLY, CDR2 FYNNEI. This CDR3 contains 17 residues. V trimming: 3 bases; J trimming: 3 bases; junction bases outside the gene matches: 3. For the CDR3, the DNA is TGTGCCAGCAGTGAGGGACTAGCGGGAGGGTTGACAGATACGCAGTATTTT. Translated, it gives CASSEGLAGGLTDTQYF.

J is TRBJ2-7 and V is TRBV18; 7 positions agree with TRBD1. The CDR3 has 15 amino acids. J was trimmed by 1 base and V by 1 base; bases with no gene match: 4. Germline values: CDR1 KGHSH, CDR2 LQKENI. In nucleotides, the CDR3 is TGTGCCAGCTCACCACGAACAGGGGCGTCCTACGAGCAGTACTTC. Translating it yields CASSPRTGASYEQYF.

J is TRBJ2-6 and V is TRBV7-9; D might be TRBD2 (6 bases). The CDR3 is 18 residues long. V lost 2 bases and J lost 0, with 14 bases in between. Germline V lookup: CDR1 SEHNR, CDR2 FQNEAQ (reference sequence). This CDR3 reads CASSLWRGVGSGANVLTF. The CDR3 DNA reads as TGTGCCAGCAGCTTATGGAGGGGAGTGGGCTCTGGGGCCAACGTCCTGACTTTC.

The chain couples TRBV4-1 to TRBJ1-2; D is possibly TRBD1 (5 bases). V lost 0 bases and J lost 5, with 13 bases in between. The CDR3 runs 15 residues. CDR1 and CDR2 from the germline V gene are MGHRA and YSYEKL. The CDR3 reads CASSQDQRGGYGYTF. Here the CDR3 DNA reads TGCGCCAGCAGCCAAGATCAGAGGGGAGGGTATGGCTACACCTTC.

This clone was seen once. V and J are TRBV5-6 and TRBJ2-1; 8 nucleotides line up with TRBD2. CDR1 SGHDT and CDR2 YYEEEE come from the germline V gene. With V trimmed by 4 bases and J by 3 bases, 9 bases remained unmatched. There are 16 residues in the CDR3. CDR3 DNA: TGTGCCAGCAGCACACCTAGCGGGTGGGGCTACAATGAGCAGTTCTTC. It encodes CASSTPSGWGYNEQFF.

CDR3 DNA sequence: TGTGCCAGCAGCTTAAATGGGGTGGATCGGGGGATCCATGAGCAGTTCTTC. Translating gives CASSLNGVDRGIHEQFF. The chain is built from TRBV11-3 and TRBJ2-1, with D possibly TRBD2 on 6 matching bases. The CDR3 consists of 17 residues. Trimming took 2 bases from V and 8 from J, leaving 22 bases between them. Germline CDR1 reads SGHNT; CDR2 reads YENEEA.

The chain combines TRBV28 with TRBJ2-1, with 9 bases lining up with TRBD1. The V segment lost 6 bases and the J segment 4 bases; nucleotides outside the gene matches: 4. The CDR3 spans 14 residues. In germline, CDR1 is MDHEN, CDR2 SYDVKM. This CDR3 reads CASRRDREYNEQFF. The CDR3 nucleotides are TGTGCCAGCAGAAGGGACAGGGAATACAATGAGCAGTTCTTC.

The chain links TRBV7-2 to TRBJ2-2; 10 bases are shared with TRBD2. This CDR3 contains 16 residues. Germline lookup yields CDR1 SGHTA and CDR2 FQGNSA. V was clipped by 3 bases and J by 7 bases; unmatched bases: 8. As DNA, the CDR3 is TGTGCCAGCAGCTTGAGTAGCGGGGGGATGATCGGGGAGCTGTTTTTT. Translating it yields CASSLSSGGMIGELFF.

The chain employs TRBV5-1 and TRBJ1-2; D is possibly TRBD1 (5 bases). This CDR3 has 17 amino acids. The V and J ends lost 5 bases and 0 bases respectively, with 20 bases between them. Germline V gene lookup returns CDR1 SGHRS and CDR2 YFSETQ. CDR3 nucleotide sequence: TGCGCCAGCAGAGGCTACTCCCAGGGCTCTTCTAACTATGGCTACACCTTC. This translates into CASRGYSQGSSNYGYTF. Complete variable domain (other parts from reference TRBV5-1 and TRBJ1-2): KAGVTQTPRYLIKTRGQQVTLSCSPISGHRSVSWYQQTPGQGLQFLFEYFSETQRNKGNFPGRFSGRQFSNSRSEMNVSTLELGDSALYLCASRGYSQGSSNYGYTFGSGTRLTVV.

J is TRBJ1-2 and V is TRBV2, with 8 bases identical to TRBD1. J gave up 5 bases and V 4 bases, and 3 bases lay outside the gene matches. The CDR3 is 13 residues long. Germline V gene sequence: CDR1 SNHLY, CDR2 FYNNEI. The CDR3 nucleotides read TGTGCCAGCAGTGGACAGGGGCGGTATGGCTACACCTTC. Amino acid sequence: CASSGQGRYGYTF.

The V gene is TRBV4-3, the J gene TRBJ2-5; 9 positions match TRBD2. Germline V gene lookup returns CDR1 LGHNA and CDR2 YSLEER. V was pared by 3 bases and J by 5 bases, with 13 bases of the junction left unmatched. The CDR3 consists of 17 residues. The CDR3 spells CASSQGRGVAGVETQYF. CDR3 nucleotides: TGCGCCAGCAGCCAGGGGAGGGGGGTAGCGGGAGTCGAGACCCAGTACTTC.

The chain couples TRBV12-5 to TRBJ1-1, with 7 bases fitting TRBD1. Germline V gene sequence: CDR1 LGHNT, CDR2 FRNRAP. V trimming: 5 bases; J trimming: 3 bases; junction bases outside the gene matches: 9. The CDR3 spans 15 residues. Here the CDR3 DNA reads TGTGCTAGTGGTATCTGGACAGGACGGGACACTGAAGCTTTCTTT. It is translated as CASGIWTGRDTEAFF.

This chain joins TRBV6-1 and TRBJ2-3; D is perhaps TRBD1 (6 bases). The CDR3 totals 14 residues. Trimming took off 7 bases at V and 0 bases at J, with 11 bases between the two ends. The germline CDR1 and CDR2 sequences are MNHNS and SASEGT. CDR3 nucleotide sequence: TGTGCCAGCACTACAGGGACAAGCACAGATACGCAGTATTTT. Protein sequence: CASTTGTSTDTQYF.

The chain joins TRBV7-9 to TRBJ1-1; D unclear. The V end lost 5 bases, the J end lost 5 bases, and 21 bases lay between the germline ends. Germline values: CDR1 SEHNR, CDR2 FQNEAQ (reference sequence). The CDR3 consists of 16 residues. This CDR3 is CASSPRTLLGQTEAFF. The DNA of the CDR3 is TGTGCCAGCAGCCCCAGGACCCTACTAGGGCAAACTGAAGCTTTCTTT.

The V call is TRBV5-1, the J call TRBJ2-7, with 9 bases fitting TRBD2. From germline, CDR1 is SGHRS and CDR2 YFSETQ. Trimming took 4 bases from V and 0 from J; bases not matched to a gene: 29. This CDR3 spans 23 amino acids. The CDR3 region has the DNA TGCGCCAGCAGCCTGCAACCGACAAGGGATGGGCTAGCGGGGACAGTTCTCTCCTACGAGCAGTACTTC. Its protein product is CASSLQPTRDGLAGTVLSYEQYF.

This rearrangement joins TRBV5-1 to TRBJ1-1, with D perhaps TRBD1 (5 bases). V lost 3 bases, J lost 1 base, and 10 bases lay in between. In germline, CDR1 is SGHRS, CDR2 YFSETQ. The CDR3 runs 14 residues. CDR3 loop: CASSSTTGNTEAFF. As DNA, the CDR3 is TGCGCCAGCAGCTCGACAACAGGGAACACTGAAGCTTTCTTT.

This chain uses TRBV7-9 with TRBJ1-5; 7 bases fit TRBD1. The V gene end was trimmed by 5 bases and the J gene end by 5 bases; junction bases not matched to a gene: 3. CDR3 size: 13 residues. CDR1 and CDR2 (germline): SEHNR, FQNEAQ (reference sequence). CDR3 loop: CASSGTGDQPQHF. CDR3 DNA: TGTGCCAGCAGCGGTACAGGGGATCAGCCCCAGCATTTT.